This TCR beta chain was captured by sequencing in a study of Graves' ophthalmopathy and Graves' hyperthyroidism. Study-wide points: Most expanded clonotypes from thyroid (those above 0.001 frequency) were also found in blood.

Amplification targeted the TCR beta CDR3 regions, with RNA transcripts as the source material. A first-round RT-PCR used HTBI primers, followed by a second-round multiplex PCR. TCRdb re-analysed the multiplex PCR reads in MiXCR, keeping a single row per CDR3 protein. The data contain hundreds of thousands of distinct CDR3 sequences, 20% to 25% of them singletons. Deletions cut 2 bases from V and 2 bases from J, with 13 bases between. Germline V gene data show CDR1 as SQVTM and CDR2 as ANQGSEA. CDR3 size: 14 residues. The sample holds many counts of this clonotype. No antigen is known for it. The chain combines TRBV29-1 with TRBJ2-7, with D unclear. Material: peripheral blood. This clonotype was obtained from a woman younger than 35 with stable Graves' hyperthyroidism. Some clones in this sample may be carry-over from other donors' samples. CDR3 nucleotide sequence: TGCAGCGTTGAACTCACATCCCTCCCCTACGAGCAGTACTTC. This gives the protein CSVELTSLPYEQYF.